This record covers a single T cell receptor beta chain. Its antigen is undetermined. This specimen belongs to a study of T cell responses to AZD1222 COVID-19 vaccine. Regarding the study as a whole: The breadth and depth of Spike-specific TCRs increased once two AZD1222 doses had been given. At baseline, seropositivity was found in only a handful of AZD1222 recipients. Clonal diversity was possibly underestimated, and the donors were mostly white British, with more females. In the spike-specific TCR repertoire, nearly half reportedly target unmutated variant regions.

TCRdb keeps only in-frame clones here, not all; method: immunoSEQ multiplex PCR. The sample lists roughly 150,000 clones, 92% seen once, with 1.3% in the top ten. The sequence was obtained from an adult in good health. This specimen was peripheral blood, taken on day 0 of AZD1222 vaccination.

CDR3 region: CASSPRTGTAIDGYTF. As DNA, the CDR3 is TGCGCCAGCAGCCCAAGAACGGGGACAGCCATCGATGGCTACACCTTC. The chain carries TRBV5-1 and TRBJ1-2, with 7 bases matching TRBD1. V lost 4 bases and J lost 6; bases outside the gene matches: 15. CDR1 and CDR2 (germline): SGHRS, YFSETQ. The CDR3 runs to 16 residues. Full variable domain (missing parts from reference TRBV5-1 and TRBJ1-2): KAGVTQTPRYLIKTRGQQVTLSCSPISGHRSVSWYQQTPGQGLQFLFEYFSETQRNKGNFPGRFSGRQFSNSRSEMNVSTLELGDSALYLCASSPRTGTAIDGYTFGSGTRLTVV.